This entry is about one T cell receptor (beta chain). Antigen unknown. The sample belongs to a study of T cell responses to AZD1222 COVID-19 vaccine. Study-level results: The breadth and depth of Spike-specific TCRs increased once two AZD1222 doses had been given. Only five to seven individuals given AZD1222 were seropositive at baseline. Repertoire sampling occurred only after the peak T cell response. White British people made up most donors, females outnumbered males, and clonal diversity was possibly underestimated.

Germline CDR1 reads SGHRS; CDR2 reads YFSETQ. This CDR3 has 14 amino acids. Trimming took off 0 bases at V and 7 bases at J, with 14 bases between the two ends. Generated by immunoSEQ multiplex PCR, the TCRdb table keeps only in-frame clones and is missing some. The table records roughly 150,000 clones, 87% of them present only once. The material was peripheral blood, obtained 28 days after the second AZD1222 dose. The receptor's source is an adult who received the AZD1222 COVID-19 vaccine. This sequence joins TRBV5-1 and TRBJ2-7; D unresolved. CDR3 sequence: CASSLGGKPGEQYF. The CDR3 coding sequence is TGCGCCAGCAGCTTGGGTGGTAAGCCTGGAGAGCAGTACTTC.